This passage covers 25 T cell receptor beta chains from one sample sequenced in a study of read filtering for tumor transcriptome and immune sequencing. Molecular barcoded adaptors covering alpha/delta and beta/gamma chains were used on about 390 ng RNA. TCRdb recomputed calls from the reads with MiXCR, one row per CDR3 protein. The repertoire holds 120,000 or so distinct CDR3 sequences, with roughly 13% as singletons. The sequencing sample was made of a population of CD138-negative cells sorted from bone marrow. All receptors come from a donor aged 40 or older with multiple myeloma.

This clonotype was detected a few times. The genes are TRBV12-3 or TRBV12-4 and TRBJ2-5; possibly TRBD2 for D (6 bases). Trimming pared 6 bases from V and 2 bases from J, leaving 16 bases between. The CDR3 loop spans 15 amino acids. The CDR3 here is CASSATSSRQETQYF. The CDR3 region has the DNA TGTGCCAGCAGCGCGACTAGTTCAAGGCAAGAGACCCAGTACTTC.

This clonotype was counted many times. The chain carries TRBV24-1 and TRBJ2-1, with 8 nucleotides matching TRBD1. CDR1 and CDR2 from the germline V gene are KGHDR and SFDVKD. The CDR3 has 16 residues. The junction had 5 bases not matched to a gene; V was cut back by 3 bases and J by 2 bases. CDR3 nucleotide sequence: TGTGCCACCAGTGATCGACAGGGGAGCCCCTACAATGAGCAGTTCTTC. Translation gives CATSDRQGSPYNEQFF.

As regards this clonotype: Compared with germline, one end of the junction differs, possibly owing to a read error. This rearrangement joins TRBV5-5 to TRBJ2-5; tentatively, D is TRBD1 (5 bases). There are 14 residues in the CDR3. From germline, CDR1 is SGHKS and CDR2 YYEKEE (reference sequence). CDR3 protein: CACSFQGGEETQYF. Written as DNA, the CDR3 is TGTGCCTGCAGCTTCCAGGGTGGTGAAGAGACCCAGTACTTC.

This clonotype was recorded many times. The chain couples TRBV7-9 to TRBJ2-5; weak D call: TRBD2 (6 bases). Trimming cost V 3 bases and J 5 bases, with 13 bases left between them. Germline CDR1 is SEHNR and CDR2 is FQNEAQ (reference sequence). The CDR3 runs 14 residues. The CDR3 bases are TGTGCCAGCAGCTTTACGGGGGTAGGGGAGACCCAGTACTTC. Encoded protein: CASSFTGVGETQYF. The full variable domain, in which reference TRBV7-9 and TRBJ2-5 provide the parts outside the CDR3, is DTGVSQNPRHKITKRGQNVTFRCDPISEHNRLYWYRQTLGQGPEFLTYFQNEAQLEKSRLLSDRFSAERPKGSFSTLEIQRTEQGDSAMYLCASSFTGVGETQYFGPGTRLLVL.

The chain uses TRBV29-1 and TRBJ1-3; tentatively, D is TRBD1 (6 bases). Germline V gene lookup returns CDR1 SQVTM and CDR2 ANQGSEA. The CDR3 consists of 13 residues. Deletions cut 4 bases from V and 4 bases from J, with 11 bases between. CDR3 nucleotides: TGCAGCGTTGTTGAGGGGGACGGAAACACCATATATTTT. Amino acid sequence: CSVVEGDGNTIYF.

Of note for this clonotype: A read error is possible here, since a much larger clone lies one base away. J is TRBJ2-7 and V is TRBV29-1; 7 nucleotides line up with TRBD1. CDR1 and CDR2 (germline): SQVTM, ANQGSEA. Trimming took 4 bases from V and 6 from J; bases not matched to a gene: 9. The CDR3 runs to 13 residues. CDR3: CSVGGGPKGEQYF. CDR3 nucleotide sequence: TGCAGCGTTGGAGGGGGCCCAAAAGGCGAGCAGTACTTC.

The chain links TRBV11-2 to TRBJ2-5, with D hard to call. The CDR3 consists of 18 residues. Germline CDR1 reads SGHAT; CDR2 reads FQNNGV. The V end lost 5 bases, the J end lost 2 bases, and 24 bases lay between the germline ends. The CDR3 region is CASSITPATTDSQETQYF. CDR3 bases: TGTGCCAGCAGCATCACACCCGCAACCACAGATAGTCAAGAGACCCAGTACTTC.

The table lists this clonotype with a few counts. This could be a read error, since a much larger clone is one nucleotide away. The chain uses TRBV28 and TRBJ1-2; D is unresolved. Trimming pared 6 bases from V and 0 bases from J, leaving 11 bases between. There are 14 residues in the CDR3. CDR1 is MDHEN, CDR2 SYDVKM, per germline. CDR3 coding DNA: TGTGCCAGCAGCGTTACATTAGCTAACTATGGCTACACCTTC. This codes for CASSVTLANYGYTF.

A word on this clonotype: Being one base from a much bigger clone, this may be a read error. This rearrangement joins TRBV3-1 to TRBJ2-2, with TRBD2 identical over 8 bases. Germline V lookup: CDR1 LGHDT, CDR2 YNNKEL (reference sequence). The CDR3 totals 13 residues. CDR3 bases: TGTGCCAGCAGCCTACTAGCGGCCGGGGAGCTGCTTTTT. This gives the protein CASSLLAAGELLF.

The chain recombines TRBV19 with TRBJ2-2; 9 bases match TRBD1. Germline V lookup: CDR1 LNHDA, CDR2 SQIVND (reference sequence). CDR3 length equals 17 residues. J lost 6 bases, V lost 10 bases, and 18 bases had no gene match. CDR3 coding DNA: TGTGCCACTGACGAAAGCCGGGACAGGGCGATCGCCGGGGAGCTGTTTTTT. Protein sequence: CATDESRDRAIAGELFF.

Of note for this clonotype: One end of the junction is discordant with germline, which a read error may explain. The V gene is TRBV3-1, the J gene TRBJ2-5, with TRBD1 as a possible D gene (6 bases). Looked up from germline, CDR1 is LGHDT and CDR2 is YNNKEL (reference sequence). CDR3 length equals 14 residues. Here the CDR3 DNA reads TGTGCCAGCAGACTACAGGGATTCCAAGAGGCCCAGTACTTC. It yields the protein CASRLQGFQEAQYF.

This clonotype was recorded many times. CDR3 nucleotides: TGCAGTGCTCTGGGGGAGGGCAGGACCTATCGACCGGGAGAGCAGTTCTTC. It encodes CSALGEGRTYRPGEQFF. The chain recombines TRBV20-1 with TRBJ2-1, with 7 bases fitting TRBD2. Trimming took 5 bases from V and 10 from J; bases not matched to a gene: 23. The CDR3 loop spans 17 amino acids. From germline, CDR1 is DFQATT and CDR2 SNEGSKA (reference sequence).

This clonotype has only a few counts. V and J are TRBV28 and TRBJ1-5, with 8 bases that match TRBD1. The V and J ends lost 6 bases and 4 bases, in that order; junction bases with no gene match: 5. The CDR3 covers 14 residues. Germline-derived CDR1 and CDR2 are MDHEN and SYDVKM. This chain's CDR3 is CASSLRDRNQPQHF. DNA of the CDR3: TGTGCCAGCAGCCTCCGGGACAGGAATCAGCCCCAGCATTTT. Together with reference TRBV28 and TRBJ1-5, the CDR3 gives the full variable domain: DVKVTQSSRYLVKRTGEKVFLECVQDMDHENMFWYRQDPGLGLRLIYFSYDVKMKEKGDIPEGYSVSREKKERFSLILESASTNQTSMYLCASSLRDRNQPQHFGDGTRLSIL.

This clonotype was seen repeatedly, ten times or more. V and J are TRBV7-2 and TRBJ2-3; D might be TRBD2 (5 bases). The germline V gene has CDR1 SGHTA and CDR2 FQGNSA. CDR3 size: 13 residues. Trimming removed 3 bases at V and 6 bases at J, with 10 bases between. CDR3 in amino acids: CASSFTRADTQYF. The CDR3 region has the DNA TGTGCCAGCAGCTTTACTAGGGCTGATACGCAGTATTTT.

This clonotype was observed at least ten times. V is TRBV5-1 and J is TRBJ2-2; possibly TRBD1 for D (6 bases). The CDR3 has 16 amino acids. The germline gives CDR1 SGHRS, CDR2 YFSETQ. The V end was cut by 0 bases, the J end by 5 bases, with 14 bases between. The CDR3 loop is CASSLDGGGRTGELFF. The CDR3 region has the DNA TGCGCCAGCAGCTTGGATGGGGGCGGTCGAACCGGGGAGCTGTTTTTT.

Concerning this clonotype: A much larger clone lies one base from this, so it may be a read error. The V call is TRBV5-5, the J call TRBJ2-1, with D perhaps assigned TRBD1 or TRBD2 (5 bases each). The CDR3 length is 14 residues. CDR1 and CDR2 from the germline V gene are SGHKS and YYEKEE (reference sequence). Between the trimmed V and J ends, which lost 1 base and 9 bases, there was a span of 14 bases. Here the CDR3 DNA reads TGTGCCAGCAGCTTGTCGTCAGGGACCGGTGAGCAGTTCTTC. Translated: CASSLSSGTGEQFF.

Comments on this clonotype: Possible read error: a much larger clone is one base away. The chain recombines TRBV20-1 with TRBJ2-7; possible D gene TRBD1, 5 bases. V lost 4 bases and J lost 1, with 17 bases in between. In germline, CDR1 is DFQATT, CDR2 SNEGSKA (reference sequence). CDR3 length: 15 amino acids. CDR3 in amino acids: CSAKNTVGRSYEQYF. The CDR3 DNA is TGCAGTGCTAAGAATACCGTGGGGCGATCCTACGAGCAGTACTTC.

A note on this clonotype: The junction differs from germline at one of its ends, possibly a read error. The gene calls are TRBV5-4 and TRBJ2-1; the D call may be TRBD1 or TRBD2 (5 bases each). This CDR3 is built from 15 residues. Germline-derived CDR1 and CDR2 are SGHNT and YYREEE (reference sequence). The DNA of the CDR3 is TGTGCCAGCGGCTTGAAAGGGACCCCCTACAATGAGCAGTTCTTC. Encoded protein: CASGLKGTPYNEQFF.

A remark on this clonotype: A read error may explain this, as a much larger clone is one base away. V gene TRBV12-3 or TRBV12-4 combines with J gene TRBJ2-5; 10 bases map to TRBD2. The CDR3 runs 15 residues. The chain's CDR3 is CAGSRGLADQETQYF. DNA of the CDR3: TGTGCCGGCAGTCGCGGACTAGCGGACCAAGAGACCCAGTACTTC.

Many counts were recorded for this clonotype. The chain employs TRBV5-6 and TRBJ2-5, with 10 bases lining up with TRBD2. CDR1 and CDR2 (germline): SGHDT, YYEEEE. This CDR3 region has 16 residues. V gave up 0 bases and J gave up 5 bases; unmatched junction bases: 7. The CDR3 reads CASSLAASGSSETQYF. CDR3 DNA: TGTGCCAGCAGCTTGGCTGCTAGCGGGAGCTCGGAGACCCAGTACTTC.

With respect to this clonotype: The junction differs from germline at one of its ends, possibly a read error. The chain carries TRBV5-1 and TRBJ1-1; no clear D. Germline V gene sequence: CDR1 SGHRS, CDR2 YFSETQ. This CDR3 contains 13 residues. The DNA of the CDR3 is TGCGCCAGCAGCCCGGAAGGGAACACTGTAGCTTTCTTT. It translates to CASSPEGNTVAFF. The full variable domain, rest sourced from reference TRBV5-1 and TRBJ1-1, is KAGVTQTPRYLIKTRGQQVTLSCSPISGHRSVSWYQQTPGQGLQFLFEYFSETQRNKGNFPGRFSGRQFSNSRSEMNVSTLELGDSALYLCASSPEGNTVAFFGQGTRLTVV.

The chain couples TRBV3-1 to TRBJ2-5; 15 nucleotides agree with TRBD2. V was clipped by 4 bases and J by 0 bases; unmatched bases: 3. Germline V gives CDR1 LGHDT, CDR2 YNNKEL (reference sequence). The CDR3 length is 17 residues. The CDR3 spells CASSLGLAGGYQETQYF. The CDR3 DNA follows: TGTGCCAGCAGCCTCGGACTAGCGGGAGGGTACCAAGAGACCCAGTACTTC.

This clonotype was counted many times. The junction and the germline gene differ at one end; a read error may be behind it. This chain uses TRBV7-7 with TRBJ2-7, with 9 bases aligning to TRBD1. Germline V gives CDR1 SSHAT, CDR2 FNYEAQ (reference sequence). CDR3 length: 20 residues. This CDR3 is CASSLAPSTGTGTVSNVQYF. The CDR3 region has the DNA TGTGCTAGCAGCTTAGCACCTTCCACCGGGACAGGGACGGTTTCTAATGTGCAGTACTTC.

The V call is TRBV20-1, the J call TRBJ2-5; 16 bases align to TRBD2. With 2 bases clipped from V and 5 bases from J, the junction kept 8 bases outside the gene matches. Germline CDR1 is DFQATT and CDR2 is SNEGSKA (reference sequence). This CDR3 comprises 17 residues. The CDR3 region has the DNA TGCAGTGCTAGAAGTACCGGGACTAGCGGGGGGGGCGAGACCCAGTACTTC. Residues: CSARSTGTSGGGETQYF.

This clonotype was counted a few times. In DNA, the CDR3 is TGCGCCAGCAGCACAGACAGGGGACGTGAGCAGTTCTTC. Translating gives CASSTDRGREQFF. The J gene is TRBJ2-1, the V gene TRBV5-1; 8 bases match TRBD1. Germline values: CDR1 SGHRS, CDR2 YFSETQ. CDR3 length: 13 amino acids. V lost 4 bases and J lost 9; bases outside the gene matches: 6.